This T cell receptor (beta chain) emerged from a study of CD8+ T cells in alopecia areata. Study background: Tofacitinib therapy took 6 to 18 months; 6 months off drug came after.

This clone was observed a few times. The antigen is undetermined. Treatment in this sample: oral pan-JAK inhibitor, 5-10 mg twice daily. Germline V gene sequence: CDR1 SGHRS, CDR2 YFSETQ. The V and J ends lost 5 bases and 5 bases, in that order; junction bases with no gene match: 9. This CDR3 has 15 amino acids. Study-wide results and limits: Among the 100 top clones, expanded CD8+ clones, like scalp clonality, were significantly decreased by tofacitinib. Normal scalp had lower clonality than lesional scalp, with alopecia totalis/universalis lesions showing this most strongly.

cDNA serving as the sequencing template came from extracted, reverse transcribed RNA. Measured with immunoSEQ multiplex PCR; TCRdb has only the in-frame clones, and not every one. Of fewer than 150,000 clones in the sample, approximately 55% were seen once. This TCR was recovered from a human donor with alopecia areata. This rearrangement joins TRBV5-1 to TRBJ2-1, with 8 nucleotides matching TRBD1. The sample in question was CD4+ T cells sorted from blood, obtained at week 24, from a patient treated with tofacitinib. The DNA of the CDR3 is TGCGCCAGCAGTCCCGGGGACAGGTCCGACAATGAGCAGTTCTTC. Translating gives CASSPGDRSDNEQFF.